This T cell receptor beta chain came from a study of monozygotic twins with inflammatory bowel disease. CDR1 and CDR2 (germline): MNHEY, SVGAGI. This CDR3 has 16 residues. No DNA is given; TCRdb re-called the 5' RACE reads and lists each CDR3 protein once. The sample shows a few hundred thousand distinct CDR3 sequences, and approximately 5.9% sits with its ten largest clones. Per donor there was one draw, yielding a blood sample of approximately 2.5 ml. Sequencing was performed on blood. The V gene is TRBV6-5, the J gene TRBJ2-1; TCRdb outputs TRBD2, but without DNA this stays unchecked. This clonotype was sampled from a human donor with ulcerative colitis or Crohn's disease, or a healthy co-twin of an affected twin (not recorded which). CDR3 loop: CASSYEAGGDYNEQFF.